A selection of T cell receptor beta chains follows, all from one sample in a study of T cell responses to AZD1222 COVID-19 vaccine. Only in-frame clones appear in the TCRdb table, and some are missing; sequencing was by immunoSEQ multiplex PCR. The sample lists more than 110,000 clones, around 90% occurring once. This specimen was peripheral blood, taken on day 0 of AZD1222 vaccination. The receptors come from an adult in good health. The CDR3 runs from the conserved cysteine through the conserved F or W. The D gene is left open where the match is weak. Size is stated for part of the rows, as once, few or many counts, or as a class when the clone is expanded.

>.|.|TRBJ1-1|TRBV7-9
TGTGCCAGCAGCTACAGTCTCGAAGCTTTCTTT
CASSYSLEAFF
>.|TRBD1|TRBJ1-1|TRBV5-4
TGTGCCAGCAGCTGGGAGACAGGGGTTTCTGAAGCTTTCTTT
CASSWETGVSEAFF
>.|TRBD1|TRBJ1-1|TRBV10-3
TGTGCCATCCAGGGGGCAGGGGCACGGTCGTCTGAAGCTTTCTTT
CAIQGAGARSSEAFF
>once|TRBD1|TRBJ1-4|TRBV4-3
TGCGCCAGCAGCCACGGACAGGGTCGTGAAAAACTGTTTTTT
CASSHGQGREKLFF
>.|TRBD2|TRBJ2-7|TRBV5-1
TGCGCCAGCAGCTTGGGGGGACTAGATTTTCACGAGCAGTACTTC
CASSLGGLDFHEQYF
>.|.|TRBJ2-1|TRBV7-6
TGTGCCAGCAGCCCCCGCCAGGCTCTGAGCTACAATGAGCAGTTCTTC
CASSPRQALSYNEQFF
>.|.|TRBJ1-4|TRBV3-1/TRBV3-2
TGTGCCAGCAGCCAGCGAGGGGGGAGTGAAAAACTGTTTTTT
CASSQRGGSEKLFF
>.|.|TRBJ1-1|TRBV12-3/TRBV12-4
TGTGCCAGCAACCCTAAGGGGGGCACTGAAGCTTTCTTT
CASNPKGGTEAFF
>.|TRBD2|TRBJ2-7|TRBV14
TGTGCCAGCAGCGAATACGGGACTATCCCTACCTACGAGCAGTACTTC
CASSEYGTIPTYEQYF
>.|.|TRBJ2-2|TRBV12-5
TGTGCTAGTGGCGTCGGGCTGGCTGGCACCGGGGAGCTGTTTTTT
CASGVGLAGTGELFF
>.|.|TRBJ2-3|TRBV11-3
TGTGCCAGCAGCTTAGGGAGGAACGGGCTGGCAGATACGCAGTATTTT
CASSLGRNGLADTQYF
>.|.|TRBJ2-3|TRBV6-2/TRBV6-3
TGTGCCAGCAGTTACTCGACACCAGCTAGCGCAGATACGCAGTATTTT
CASSYSTPASADTQYF
>.|.|TRBJ1-2|TRBV5-1
TGCGCCAGCAGCTTGGAGTCGTATGGCTACACCTTC
CASSLESYGYTF
>.|.|TRBJ2-2|TRBV6-5
TGTGCCAGCAGATGGGGGGCGGACTCCACCGGGGAGCTGTTTTTT
CASRWGADSTGELFF
>.|TRBD1|TRBJ2-7|TRBV4-1
TGCGCCAGCAGCCACCGACAGGGTGGGTACGATTACGAGCAGTACTTC
CASSHRQGGYDYEQYF
>.|.|TRBJ2-7|TRBV7-2
TGTGCCAGCAGCTTGGGAGAGGGACGCAACTACGAGCAGTACTTC
CASSLGEGRNYEQYF
>.|TRBD1|TRBJ1-3|TRBV5-8
TGTGCCAGCAGGCGGACAGGTAGCTCTGGAAACACCATATATTTT
CASRRTGSSGNTIYF
>.|TRBD1|TRBJ2-7|TRBV30
TGTGCCCAGACCCGGCCCGGGACAGAATACGAGCAGTACTTC
CAQTRPGTEYEQYF
>medium-sized|.|TRBJ2-7|TRBV25-1
TGTGCCAGCGGGGGGACAGAGATCTCCTACGAGCAGTACTTC
CASGGTEISYEQYF
>.|TRBD1|TRBJ2-2|TRBV7-3
TGTGCCAGCAGCAAAGCGGACAGGGGGAACACCGGGGAGCTGTTTTTT
CASSKADRGNTGELFF
>.|.|TRBJ1-6|TRBV19
TGTGCCAGTAGTCACGGAGATTCACCCCTCCACTTT
CASSHGDSPLHF
>.|.|TRBJ2-1|TRBV19
TGTGCCAGTAGTCAAATCTCCTGGCTGTTCTTC
CASSQISWLFF
>few|.|TRBJ1-3|TRBV15
TGTGCCACCAGCAGAGATCCATTGGGGCGGACAGCGGGAAACACCATATATTTT
CATSRDPLGRTAGNTIYF
>.|.|TRBJ2-6|TRBV15
TGTGCCACCAGCAGAGATTACTCTGGGGCCAACGTCCTGACTTTC
CATSRDYSGANVLTF
>.|TRBD2|TRBJ2-1|TRBV6-4
TGTGCCAGCAGTCTAATAGCGGGGCCAAACAATGAGCAGTTCTTC
CASSLIAGPNNEQFF
>.|.|TRBJ1-5|TRBV7-8
TGTGCCAGCTCTGGGAGCAATCAGCCCCAGCATTTT
CASSGSNQPQHF
>.|.|TRBJ2-3|TRBV5-1
TGCGCCAGCAGCTTGGGAGATACGCAGTATTTT
CASSLGDTQYF
>.|.|TRBJ2-6|TRBV7-2
TGTGCCAGCAGCTTAGCGCCTAGGGGGTCTGCTGGGGCCAACGTCCTGACTTTC
CASSLAPRGSAGANVLTF
>.|.|TRBJ1-4|TRBV9
TGTGCCAGCAGCGTACGAATAGGGGAAAATGAAAAACTGTTTTTT
CASSVRIGENEKLFF
>.|.|TRBJ1-4|TRBV29-1
TGCAGCGTCTTTCAGGAAAAACTGTTTTTT
CSVFQEKLFF
>.|TRBD2|TRBJ2-1|TRBV7-2
TGTGCCAGCAGCTTTAGGCTAGCGGGAGCGAGCTCCTACAATGAGCAGTTCTTC
CASSFRLAGASSYNEQFF
>.|.|TRBJ1-5|TRBV19
TGTGCCAGTAGTACAGGACTCCAGGCTAATCAGCCCCAGCATTTT
CASSTGLQANQPQHF
>.|TRBD2|TRBJ2-1|TRBV6-2/TRBV6-3
TGTGCCAGCAGTAGGGGACGGGAGGGCCCGGGAAATGAGCAGTTCTTC
CASSRGREGPGNEQFF
>.|.|TRBJ2-3|TRBV12-3/TRBV12-4
TGTGCCAGCAGTTTCGTGGGGCGAGATACGCAGTATTTT
CASSFVGRDTQYF
>.|.|TRBJ2-3|TRBV11-2
TGTGCCAGCAGCCTAACGGTCAGTACAGATACGCAGTATTTT
CASSLTVSTDTQYF
>.|TRBD2|TRBJ2-3|TRBV3-1/TRBV3-2
TGTGCCAGCAGCCAAGAACGGCTAGCGGGAACAGATACGCAGTATTTT
CASSQERLAGTDTQYF
>.|.|TRBJ2-1|TRBV5-1
TGCGCCAGCACCCCCAGCGGCAGCTCCTACAATGAGCAGTTCTTC
CASTPSGSSYNEQFF
>.|.|TRBJ1-2|TRBV6-6
TGTGCCAGCAGTTACGACACCAACTATGGCTACACCTTC
CASSYDTNYGYTF
>few|.|TRBJ1-2|TRBV12-3/TRBV12-4
TGTGCCAGCACCGCGGGGGTTCACTATGGCTACACCTTC
CASTAGVHYGYTF
>.|TRBD2|TRBJ2-1|TRBV7-9
TGTGCCAGCAGCTTAGATCTAGCGGGAGTCCATGAGCAGTTCTTC
CASSLDLAGVHEQFF
>.|.|TRBJ2-5|TRBV19
TGTGCCAGTAGTATAGTGGGAGGACAGCAAGAGACCCAGTACTTC
CASSIVGGQQETQYF